Detailed here is one T cell receptor (beta chain). The table came from immunoSEQ multiplex PCR; TCRdb's copy has only in-frame clones and leaves some out. This sample has around 100,000 clones, with roughly 82% found just once. These data originate in a study of blood T cell repertoires in COVID-19. The ends were cut back, 2 bases at V and 5 bases at J, with 12 bases in the middle. Germline V gene sequence: CDR1 SGHTA, CDR2 FQGNSA. This CDR3 contains 14 residues. V and J are TRBV7-2 and TRBJ2-5, with D maybe TRBD2 (6 bases). The TCR sequence derives from a man in his 60s with acute or convalescent COVID-19. Sequencing was carried out using peripheral blood. The CDR3 DNA is TGTGCCAGCAGCTTAAGGAGGGCGGCGGAGACCCAGTACTTC. This codes for CASSLRRAAETQYF.